The clone carrying this T cell receptor beta chain has only a few counts. The antigen is not known. A previously described protocol, modified, built RNA-based TCR cDNA libraries. TCRdb reanalysed the 5' RACE reads using MiXCR and keeps one entry per CDR3 protein. The sample shows a few hundred thousand distinct CDR3 sequences, over 25% of them seen only once. Germline assignment: CDR1 SGHRS and CDR2 YFSETQ. The CDR3 covers 14 residues. V lost 0 bases, J lost 5 bases, and 11 bases lay in between. The data originate from a study of identical twins' blood T cells. Study-wide findings and caveats: Each donor's most abundant TCRbeta clonotypes shared more CDR3 sequences with her twin than unrelated donors. Environmental influences on twin similarity could not be excluded.

Likely shared infections and vaccines: all three twin pairs were reared together. The chain uses TRBV5-1 and TRBJ1-2; D is uncertain. The specimen sequenced was PBMCs. The TCR originated in a woman aged 18-49 years in good health. In DNA form, the CDR3 reads TGCGCCAGCAGCTTGGGAGCAGGTCCTTATGGCTACACCTTC. Translation: CASSLGAGPYGYTF.